This T cell receptor (beta chain) appears in the sequencing data of a study of CD8+ T cells in alopecia areata. The table lists this clone with a count of one. The CDR3 runs 15 residues. From germline, CDR1 is MNHEY and CDR2 SMNVEV (reference sequence). V was shortened by 4 bases and J by 0 bases, with 13 bases between the two germline ends. Once RNA had been extracted, it was reverse transcribed into cDNA to act as the sequencing template. Libraries were prepared by immunoSEQ multiplex PCR; TCRdb keeps only in-frame clonotypes and omits some of them. Of around 210,000 clones listed, about 61% are singletons.

The specimen was CD8+ T cells sorted from blood. The clonotype comes from a human donor in good health. The rearrangement joins TRBV27 to TRBJ2-7; D could derive from TRBD1 or TRBD2 (5 bases each). The CDR3 is CASSWGPRSSYEQYF. CDR3 nucleotide sequence: TGTGCCAGCAGTTGGGGACCTAGGAGCTCCTACGAGCAGTACTTC.